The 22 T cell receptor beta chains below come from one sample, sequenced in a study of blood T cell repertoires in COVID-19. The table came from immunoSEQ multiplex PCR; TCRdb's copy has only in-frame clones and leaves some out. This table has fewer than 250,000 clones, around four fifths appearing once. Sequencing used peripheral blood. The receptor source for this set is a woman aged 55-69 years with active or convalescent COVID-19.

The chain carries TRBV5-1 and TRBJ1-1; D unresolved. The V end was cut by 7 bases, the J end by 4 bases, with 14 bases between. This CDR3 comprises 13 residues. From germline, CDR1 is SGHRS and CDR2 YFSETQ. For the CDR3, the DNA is TGCGCCAGCTCCTCCGGAGGGCCCACTGAAGCTTTCTTT. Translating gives CASSSGGPTEAFF.

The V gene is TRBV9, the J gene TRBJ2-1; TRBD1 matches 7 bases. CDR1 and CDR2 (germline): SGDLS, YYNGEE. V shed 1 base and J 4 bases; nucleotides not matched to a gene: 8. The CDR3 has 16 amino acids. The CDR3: CASSVRDSAFYNEQFF. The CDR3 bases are TGTGCCAGCAGCGTACGGGACAGTGCTTTTTACAATGAGCAGTTCTTC.

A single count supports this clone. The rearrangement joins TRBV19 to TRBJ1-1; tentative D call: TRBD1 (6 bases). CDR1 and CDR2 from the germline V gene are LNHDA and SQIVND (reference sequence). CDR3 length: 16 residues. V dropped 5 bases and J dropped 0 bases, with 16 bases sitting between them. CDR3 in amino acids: CASSPGQSPMNTEAFF. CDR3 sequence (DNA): TGTGCCAGTAGTCCAGGACAGAGTCCGATGAACACTGAAGCTTTCTTT.

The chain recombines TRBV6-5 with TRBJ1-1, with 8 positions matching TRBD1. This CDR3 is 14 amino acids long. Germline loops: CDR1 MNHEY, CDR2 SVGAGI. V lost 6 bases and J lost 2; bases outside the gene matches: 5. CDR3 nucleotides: TGTGCCAGCAGAAGACAGGGGATAAACACTGAAGCTTTCTTT. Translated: CASRRQGINTEAFF.

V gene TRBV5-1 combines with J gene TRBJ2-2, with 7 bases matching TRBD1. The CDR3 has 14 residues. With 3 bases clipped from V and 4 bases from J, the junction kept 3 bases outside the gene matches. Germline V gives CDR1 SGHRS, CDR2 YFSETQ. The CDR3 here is CASSSGTVTGELFF. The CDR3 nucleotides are TGCGCCAGCAGCTCAGGGACAGTCACCGGGGAGCTGTTTTTT. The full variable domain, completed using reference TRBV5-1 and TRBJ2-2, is KAGVTQTPRYLIKTRGQQVTLSCSPISGHRSVSWYQQTPGQGLQFLFEYFSETQRNKGNFPGRFSGRQFSNSRSEMNVSTLELGDSALYLCASSSGTVTGELFFGEGSRLTVL.

CDR3 sequence: CAWSAIYGYTF. The CDR3 coding sequence is TGTGCCTGGAGTGCTATCTATGGCTACACCTTC. The chain uses TRBV30 and TRBJ1-2; no definite D call. There are 11 residues in the CDR3. Trimming left V 1 base short and J 4 bases short, with 4 bases between. In germline, CDR1 is GTSNPN, CDR2 SVGIG (reference sequence).

The CDR3: CASSPRQAVEQYF. The CDR3 bases are TGTGCCAGCAGCCCCCGACAGGCCGTCGAGCAGTACTTC. The chain recombines TRBV9 with TRBJ2-7, with D tentatively TRBD1 (6 bases). Germline V gives CDR1 SGDLS, CDR2 YYNGEE. The CDR3 consists of 13 residues. The ends were cut back, 4 bases at V and 6 bases at J, with 14 bases in the middle.

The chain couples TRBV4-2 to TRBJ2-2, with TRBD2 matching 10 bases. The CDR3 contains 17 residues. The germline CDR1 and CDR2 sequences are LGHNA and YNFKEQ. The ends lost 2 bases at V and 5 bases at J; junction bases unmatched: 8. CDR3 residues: CASSQRKVAGGTGELFF. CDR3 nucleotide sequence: TGTGCCAGCAGCCAAAGAAAGGTAGCGGGAGGTACCGGGGAGCTGTTTTTT.

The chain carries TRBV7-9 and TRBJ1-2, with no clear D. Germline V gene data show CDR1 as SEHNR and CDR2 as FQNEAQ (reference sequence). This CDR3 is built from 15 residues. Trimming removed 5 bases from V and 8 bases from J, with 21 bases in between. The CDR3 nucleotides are TGTGCCAGCAGCCCGGTGGAGTTTATATCGGCCGGCTACACCTTC. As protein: CASSPVEFISAGYTF.

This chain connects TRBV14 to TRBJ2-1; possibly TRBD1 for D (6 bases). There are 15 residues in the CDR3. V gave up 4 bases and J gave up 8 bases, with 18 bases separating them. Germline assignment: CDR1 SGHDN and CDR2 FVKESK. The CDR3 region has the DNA TGTGCCAGCAGCCGGGACATCGGTGGGTTCGATGAGCAGTTCTTC. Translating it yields CASSRDIGGFDEQFF.

The CDR3 DNA follows: TGTGCCAGTAGTATAAGTTCCGGGACACCCGGTTCACCCCTCCACTTT. It is translated as CASSISSGTPGSPLHF. The chain joins TRBV19 to TRBJ1-6; possibly TRBD1 for D (6 bases). The V end was cut by 2 bases, the J end by 9 bases, with 17 bases between. The germline V gene has CDR1 LNHDA and CDR2 SQIVND (reference sequence). The CDR3 loop spans 16 amino acids. The full variable domain, in which reference TRBV19 and TRBJ1-6 provide the parts outside the CDR3, is DGGITQSPKYLFRKEGQNVTLSCEQNLNHDAMYWYRQDPGQGLRLIYYSQIVNDFQKGDIAEGYSVSREKKESFPLTVTSAQKNPTAFYLCASSISSGTPGSPLHFGNGTRLTVT.

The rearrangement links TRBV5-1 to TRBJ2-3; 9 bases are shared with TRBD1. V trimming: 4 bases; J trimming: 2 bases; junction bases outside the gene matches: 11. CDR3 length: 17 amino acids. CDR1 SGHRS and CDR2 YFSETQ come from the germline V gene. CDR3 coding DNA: TGCGCCAGCAGCGCGTACAGGGGGCGCACAGCCACAGATACGCAGTATTTT. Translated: CASSAYRGRTATDTQYF.

This chain's CDR3 is CASSEAQASGGMETQYF. The CDR3 DNA sequence: TGTGCCAGCAGTGAAGCGCAGGCTAGCGGGGGAATGGAGACCCAGTACTTC. The rearrangement joins TRBV2 to TRBJ2-5; 10 bases are shared with TRBD2. Germline CDR1 and CDR2: SNHLY and FYNNEI. The CDR3 contains 17 residues. Germline trimming cut 0 bases from V and 5 bases from J; bases unmatched to any gene: 9.

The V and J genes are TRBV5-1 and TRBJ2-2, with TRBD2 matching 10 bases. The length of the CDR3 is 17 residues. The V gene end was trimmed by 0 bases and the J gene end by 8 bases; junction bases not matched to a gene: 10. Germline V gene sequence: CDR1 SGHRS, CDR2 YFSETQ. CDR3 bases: TGCGCCAGCAGCTTGGGTCTAGCGGGAGCCCCAGGTGGGGAGCTGTTTTTT. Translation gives CASSLGLAGAPGGELFF. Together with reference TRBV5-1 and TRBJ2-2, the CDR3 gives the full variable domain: KAGVTQTPRYLIKTRGQQVTLSCSPISGHRSVSWYQQTPGQGLQFLFEYFSETQRNKGNFPGRFSGRQFSNSRSEMNVSTLELGDSALYLCASSLGLAGAPGGELFFGEGSRLTVL.

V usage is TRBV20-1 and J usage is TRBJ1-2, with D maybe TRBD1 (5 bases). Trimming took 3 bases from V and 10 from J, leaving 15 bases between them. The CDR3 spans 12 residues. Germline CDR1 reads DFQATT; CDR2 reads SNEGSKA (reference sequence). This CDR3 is CSASPAGNYYTF. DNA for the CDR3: TGCAGTGCTAGTCCCGCAGGGAACTACTACACCTTC.

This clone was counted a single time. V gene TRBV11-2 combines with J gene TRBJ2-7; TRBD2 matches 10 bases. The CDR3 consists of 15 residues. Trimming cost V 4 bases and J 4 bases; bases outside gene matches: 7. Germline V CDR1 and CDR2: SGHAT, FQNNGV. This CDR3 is CASSSPWTSGYEQYF. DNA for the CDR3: TGTGCCAGCAGCTCTCCCTGGACTAGCGGTTACGAGCAGTACTTC.

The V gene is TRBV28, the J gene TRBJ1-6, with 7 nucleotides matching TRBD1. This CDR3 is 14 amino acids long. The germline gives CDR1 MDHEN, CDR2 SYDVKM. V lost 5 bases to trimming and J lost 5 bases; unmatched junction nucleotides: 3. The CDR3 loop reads CASSLGQNNSPLHF. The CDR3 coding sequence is TGTGCCAGCAGTCTGGGACAGAATAATTCACCCCTCCACTTT.

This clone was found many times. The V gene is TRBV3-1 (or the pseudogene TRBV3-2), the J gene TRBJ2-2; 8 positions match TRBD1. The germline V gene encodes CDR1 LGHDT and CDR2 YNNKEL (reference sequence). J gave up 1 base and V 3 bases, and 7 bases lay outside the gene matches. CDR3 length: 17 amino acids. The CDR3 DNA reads TGTGCCAGCAGCCAGGAAAAACAGGGGGTGAACACCGGGGAGCTGTTTTTT. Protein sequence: CASSQEKQGVNTGELFF.

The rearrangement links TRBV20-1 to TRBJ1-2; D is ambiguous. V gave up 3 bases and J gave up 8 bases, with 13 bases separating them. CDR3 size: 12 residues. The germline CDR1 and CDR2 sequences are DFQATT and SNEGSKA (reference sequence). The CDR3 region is CSASLALGGYTF. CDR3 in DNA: TGCAGTGCTAGTTTGGCCCTGGGCGGCTACACCTTC.

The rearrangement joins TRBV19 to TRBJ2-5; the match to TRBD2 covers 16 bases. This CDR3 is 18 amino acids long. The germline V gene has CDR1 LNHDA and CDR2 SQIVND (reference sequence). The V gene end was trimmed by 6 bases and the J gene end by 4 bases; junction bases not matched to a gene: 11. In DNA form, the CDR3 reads TGTGCCAGTAGACCCCCGGGACTAGCGGGGGGGCCTCGAGAGACCCAGTACTTC. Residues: CASRPPGLAGGPRETQYF.

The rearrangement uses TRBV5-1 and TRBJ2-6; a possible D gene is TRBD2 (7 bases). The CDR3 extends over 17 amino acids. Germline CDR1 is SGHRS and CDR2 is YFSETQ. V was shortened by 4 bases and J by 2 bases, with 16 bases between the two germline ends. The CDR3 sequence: CASSTWGAGAGANVLTF. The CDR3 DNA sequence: TGCGCCAGCAGCACCTGGGGGGCGGGGGCTGGGGCCAACGTCCTGACTTTC.

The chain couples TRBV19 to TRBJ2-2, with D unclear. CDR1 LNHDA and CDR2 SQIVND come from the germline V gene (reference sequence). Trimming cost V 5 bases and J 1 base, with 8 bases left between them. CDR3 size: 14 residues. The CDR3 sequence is CASSVQMNTGELFF. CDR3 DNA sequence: TGTGCCAGTAGTGTACAGATGAACACCGGGGAGCTGTTTTTT.